This record covers a single T cell receptor beta chain. The antigen is unknown. Primers: 60 Vbeta forward and 13 Jbeta reverse. Per the study methods: An analysis that came later counted approximately 76 million unique TCR beta chains, roughly 11 million shared. Clones were sequenced by immunoSEQ multiplex PCR, and TCRdb holds only the in-frame ones, with some missing. The DNA was the basis for D and trimming; V, J and clone size are from that table. This table holds roughly 150,000 clones, nearly 80% found once. This sample is part of a study of cytomegalovirus exposure and HLA in healthy donors. Study background: Earlier, 110 million or so unique TCR beta sequences were recovered from about 170 million T cells by an analysis. General observations from the study: Sequences of the TCR beta chain were said to predict the HLA-A and HLA-B alleles of most subjects accurately. In a later analysis, across HLA loci, associated TCR counts were highest for DRB1, lowest for HLA-C.

V was cut by 6 bases and J by 2 bases, with 11 bases left in between. Germline CDR1 MDHEN, CDR2 SYDVKM. This CDR3 spans 14 amino acids. The V gene is TRBV28, the J gene TRBJ2-1, with D perhaps TRBD2 (6 bases). The clonotype was recovered from a woman aged 40 to 50 in good health and CMV-seronegative. The material sequenced was PBMCs. CDR3 coding DNA: TGTGCCAGCAGCCGGGGAGGAACCTACAATGAGCAGTTCTTC. Translated, it gives CASSRGGTYNEQFF.